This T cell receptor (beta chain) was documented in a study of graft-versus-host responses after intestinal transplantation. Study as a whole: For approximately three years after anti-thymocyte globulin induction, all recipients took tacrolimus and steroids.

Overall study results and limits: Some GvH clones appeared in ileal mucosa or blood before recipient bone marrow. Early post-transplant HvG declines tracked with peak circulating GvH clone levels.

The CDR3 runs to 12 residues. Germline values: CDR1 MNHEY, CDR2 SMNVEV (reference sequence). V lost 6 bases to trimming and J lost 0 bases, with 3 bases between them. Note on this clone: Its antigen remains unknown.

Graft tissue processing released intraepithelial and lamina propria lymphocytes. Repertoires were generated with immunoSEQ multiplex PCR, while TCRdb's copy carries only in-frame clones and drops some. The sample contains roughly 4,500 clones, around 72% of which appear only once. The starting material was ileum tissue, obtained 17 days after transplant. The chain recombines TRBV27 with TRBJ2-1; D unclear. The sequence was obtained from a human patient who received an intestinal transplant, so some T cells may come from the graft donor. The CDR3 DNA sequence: TGTGCCAGCAGCGGCTCCTACAATGAGCAGTTCTTC. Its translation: CASSGSYNEQFF.